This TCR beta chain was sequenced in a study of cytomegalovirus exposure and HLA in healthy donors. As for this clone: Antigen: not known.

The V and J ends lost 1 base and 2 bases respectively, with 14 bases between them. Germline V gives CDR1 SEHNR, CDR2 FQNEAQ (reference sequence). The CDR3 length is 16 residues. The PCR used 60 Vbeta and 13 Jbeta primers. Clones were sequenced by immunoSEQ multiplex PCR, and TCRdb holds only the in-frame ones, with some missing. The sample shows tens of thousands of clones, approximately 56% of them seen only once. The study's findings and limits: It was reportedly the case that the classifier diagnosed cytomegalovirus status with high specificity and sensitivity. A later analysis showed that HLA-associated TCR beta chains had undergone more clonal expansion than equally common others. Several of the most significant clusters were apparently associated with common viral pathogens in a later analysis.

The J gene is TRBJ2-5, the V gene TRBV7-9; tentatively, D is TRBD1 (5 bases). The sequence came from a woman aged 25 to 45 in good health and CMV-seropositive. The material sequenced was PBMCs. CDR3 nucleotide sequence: TGTGCCAGCAGCTTAGGGGCAGGGTCTATTCAAGAGACCCAGTACTTC. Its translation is CASSLGAGSIQETQYF.